The text below deals with one T cell receptor (beta chain). The antigen remains undetermined. The record originates from a study of T cell responses to AZD1222 COVID-19 vaccine. Study-wide points: White British people made up most donors, females outnumbered males, and clonal diversity was possibly underestimated.

The V gene end was trimmed by 3 bases and the J gene end by 4 bases; junction bases not matched to a gene: 8. In germline, CDR1 is KGHSH, CDR2 LQKENI. CDR3 length equals 18 residues. The protocol was immunoSEQ multiplex PCR, while the TCRdb copy is restricted to in-frame clones and leaves out a portion. This listing includes about 140,000 clones. This TCR was recovered from an adult in good health. Sequencing was performed on peripheral blood. V and J are TRBV18 and TRBJ2-6, with TRBD1 matching over 11 bases. CDR3 in amino acids: CASSPPRTGGDGANVLTF. The CDR3 nucleotides are TGTGCCAGCTCACCGCCCAGGACAGGGGGCGACGGGGCCAACGTCCTGACTTTC.